This entry concerns a single T cell receptor (beta chain). Germline V gene lookup returns CDR1 SGHDT and CDR2 YYEEEE. The CDR3 spans 17 residues. J was trimmed by 7 bases and V by 4 bases; bases with no gene match: 16. This table comes from immunoSEQ multiplex PCR, and its TCRdb copy is limited to in-frame clones, with some not included. This sample has some 150,000 clones; nearly 96% occur once, and the top ten carry under 1.2%. The data originate from a study of control samples from healthy donors and cancer patients. This chain uses TRBV5-6 with TRBJ2-3, with 9 bases aligning to TRBD2. Sequencing was done on a sample of blood. The receptor's source is a woman aged 25 to 39 in good health. The CDR3 region is CASSRLGDSGGRYTQYF. CDR3 coding DNA: TGTGCCAGCAGCCGGCTCGGAGATAGCGGGGGTAGGTATACGCAGTATTTT.